The rows below give T cell receptor beta chains drawn from one sample of a study of blood T cell repertoires in COVID-19. Data came from immunoSEQ multiplex PCR; TCRdb stores just in-frame clones and leaves some out. This repertoire shows about 79,000 clones, around 89% found once; its top ten account for 11% to 15%. Sequencing input: peripheral blood. All receptors come from a man between 70 and 80 years old with active or convalescent COVID-19. Both conserved end residues are part of each CDR3. The D gene is left open where the match is weak. The size field is filled for only some rows; it gives once, few, many or a size class.

TRBD1	TRBV29-1	TRBJ1-1	.	TGCAGCGGGGGACAGCCGAACACTGAAGCTTTCTTT	CSGGQPNTEAFF
TRBD2	TRBV6-5	TRBJ2-3	.	TGTGCCAGCAGTTGGACTAGCGGACTCACAGATACGCAGTATTTT	CASSWTSGLTDTQYF
.	TRBV20-1	TRBJ2-7	.	TGCAGTGCTAGTCGGGCGGGGCCCGTTCGGAACGAGCAGTACTTC	CSASRAGPVRNEQYF
.	TRBV29-1	TRBJ1-1	once	TGCAGCGTTGCGAGGCAGGGGAACACTGAAGCTTTCTTT	CSVARQGNTEAFF
TRBD1	TRBV30	TRBJ1-4	.	TGTGCCTGGAATAGACAGGGGGCTAATGAAAAACTGTTTTTT	CAWNRQGANEKLFF
.	TRBV5-1	TRBJ2-1	.	TGCGCCAGCAGCTTGGACCCTAGCTCCTACAATGAGCAGTTCTTC	CASSLDPSSYNEQFF
TRBD1	TRBV30	TRBJ2-7	.	TGTGCCGGGGGACAGGGGCACGAGCAGTACTTC	CAGGQGHEQYF
TRBD2	TRBV6-1	TRBJ2-1	.	TGTGCCAGCAGTGTTAGCGGGAGGGGCTTCAGGCATGAGCAGTTCTTC	CASSVSGRGFRHEQFF
.	TRBV25-1	TRBJ1-1	.	TGTGCCAGCAGTGAACAGGGTCTAATGCCTGAAGCTTTCTTT	CASSEQGLMPEAFF
TRBD1	TRBV5-1	TRBJ1-2	.	TGCGCCAGCAGCTCACCCCGGCCCGGACAGGGGCCTGGCTATGGCTACACCTTC	CASSSPRPGQGPGYGYTF
.	TRBV28	TRBJ2-1	few	TGTGCCAGCAGTCGCCCAGGGTCCTACAATGAGCAGTTCTTC	CASSRPGSYNEQFF
.	TRBV28	TRBJ1-1	.	TGTGCCAGCAGAGCCCAGACAGGGAACACTGAAGCTTTCTTT	CASRAQTGNTEAFF
.	TRBV28	TRBJ1-4	.	TGTGCCAGCAGCTTACAGGGCATGGGTGAAAAACTGTTTTTT	CASSLQGMGEKLFF
.	TRBV28	TRBJ1-2	.	TGTGCCAGCACACTAGGGGGTTCCCCGGGTCCTTATGGCTACACCTTC	CASTLGGSPGPYGYTF
TRBD2	TRBV2	TRBJ2-2	.	TGTGCCAGCAGGGGGGGACTAGCGGGGACCACCGGGGAGCTGTTTTTT	CASRGGLAGTTGELFF
TRBD1	TRBV5-5	TRBJ1-3	.	TGTGCCAGCAGCTGGGACAGGGGGGACCTCTCTGGAAACACCATATATTTT	CASSWDRGDLSGNTIYF
.	TRBV6-6	TRBJ1-1	.	TGTGCCAGCAGTTACTCGGTGACAGTCTCGAACACTGAAGCTTTCTTT	CASSYSVTVSNTEAFF
TRBD2	TRBV6-2/TRBV6-3	TRBJ2-2	.	TGTGCCAGCAGCCAACTAGCGGGAGGGCCTGGTACCGGGGAGCTGTTTTTT	CASSQLAGGPGTGELFF
.	TRBV7-2	TRBJ2-1	.	TGTGCCAGCAGCTCCGACCGGGGGTCCTACAATGAGCAGTTCTTC	CASSSDRGSYNEQFF
TRBD2	TRBV7-3	TRBJ2-1	.	TGTGCCAGCAGCTTATACCATATGCGGGAGAAGTACAATGAGCAGTTCTTC	CASSLYHMREKYNEQFF